The 22 T cell receptor beta chains presented below share a single source sample, sequenced in a study of blood T cell repertoires in COVID-19. Assay: immunoSEQ multiplex PCR; the TCRdb copy retains only in-frame clones and omits some. The repertoire holds 90,000 to 100,000 clones, with about 88% as singletons. Sequenced sample: peripheral blood. The receptor source for this set is a man at least 80 years old with acute or convalescent COVID-19.

The chain uses TRBV7-9 and TRBJ2-1, with 9 bases lining up with TRBD2. The V gene end was trimmed by 4 bases and the J gene end by 7 bases; junction bases not matched to a gene: 11. Germline V CDR1 and CDR2: SEHNR, FQNEAQ (reference sequence). This CDR3 has 16 amino acids. The CDR3 nucleotides are TGTGCCAGCAGCTATACGCGGGGGGGTGAAGGGAATGAGCAGTTCTTC. The encoded protein is CASSYTRGGEGNEQFF.

V and J are TRBV5-4 and TRBJ2-2; D is unclear. This CDR3 is built from 14 residues. CDR1 SGHNT and CDR2 YYREEE come from the germline V gene (reference sequence). The germline V and J ends were trimmed by 5 bases and 6 bases, with 14 bases remaining between them. The CDR3 nucleotides are TGTGCCAGCAGTCCCCTTGGGCGTTCCGGGGAGCTGTTTTTT. It encodes CASSPLGRSGELFF.

CDR3 sequence reads: CASSHGGSYNEQFF. CDR3 nucleotides: TGTGCCAGCAGCCATGGCGGCTCCTACAATGAGCAGTTCTTC. This rearrangement joins TRBV7-9 to TRBJ2-1; D uncertain. CDR1 SEHNR and CDR2 FQNEAQ come from the germline V gene (reference sequence). The V and J ends lost 5 bases and 0 bases respectively, with 8 bases between them. This CDR3 is built from 14 residues.

The J gene is TRBJ2-7, the V gene TRBV5-1; weak D call: TRBD2 (5 bases). Trimming took off 5 bases at V and 2 bases at J, with 14 bases between the two ends. The length of the CDR3 is 14 residues. Germline CDR1 SGHRS, CDR2 YFSETQ. This CDR3 reads CASSSLRETYEQYF. Here the CDR3 DNA reads TGCGCCAGCAGTAGTCTAAGGGAGACCTACGAGCAGTACTTC.

The chain joins TRBV7-9 to TRBJ1-2, with 9 nucleotides matching TRBD1. This CDR3 is built from 14 residues. Germline V gene data show CDR1 as SEHNR and CDR2 as FQNEAQ (reference sequence). V shed 6 bases and J 6 bases; nucleotides not matched to a gene: 8. CDR3 amino acids: CASSPWTGEDGYTF. DNA for the CDR3: TGTGCCAGCAGTCCATGGACAGGGGAGGATGGCTACACCTTC.

V gene TRBV7-6 combines with J gene TRBJ1-4; TRBD1 matches at 7 bases. This CDR3 spans 16 amino acids. Germline V gives CDR1 SGHVS, CDR2 FNYEAQ. Trimming took 5 bases from V and 5 from J; bases not matched to a gene: 11. The CDR3 is CASSRTRTGLNEKLFF. The CDR3 DNA reads TGTGCCAGCAGCCGTACTCGGACAGGACTGAATGAAAAACTGTTTTTT.

The chain joins TRBV2 to TRBJ2-1; 8 bases map to TRBD1. The CDR3 is made up of 13 amino acids. Per the germline V gene, CDR1 is SNHLY and CDR2 is FYNNEI. Trimming at V came to 7 bases and at J to 4 bases, leaving 3 bases not matched to a gene. The CDR3 coding sequence is TGTGCCAGCACCCGGGACAGGTACAATGAGCAGTTCTTC. It codes for CASTRDRYNEQFF. Drawing the rest from reference TRBV2 and TRBJ2-1, the complete variable domain is EPEVTQTPSHQVTQMGQEVILRCVPISNHLYFYWYRQILGQKVEFLVSFYNNEISEKSEIFDDQFSVERPDGSNFTLKIRSTKLEDSAMYFCASTRDRYNEQFFGPGTRLTVL.

V and J are TRBV7-9 and TRBJ2-2; 7 positions agree with TRBD1. Germline values: CDR1 SEHNR, CDR2 FQNEAQ (reference sequence). Unmatched junction bases numbered 10, after V lost 5 bases and J lost 4 bases. The CDR3 extends over 16 amino acids. The CDR3 nucleotides are TGTGCCAGCAGCAAAACAGGGGAGACGGGCACCGGGGAGCTGTTTTTT. This codes for CASSKTGETGTGELFF.

This clone was detected only once. The J gene is TRBJ1-1, the V gene TRBV11-1; D is unresolved. V was shortened by 3 bases and J by 3 bases, with 8 bases between the two germline ends. The germline V gene encodes CDR1 SGHAT and CDR2 FQDESV (reference sequence). The length of the CDR3 is 13 residues. The CDR3 spells CASSLSKDTEAFF. The CDR3 nucleotides are TGTGCCAGCAGCTTGAGTAAAGACACTGAAGCTTTCTTT.

The rearrangement uses TRBV5-8 and TRBJ1-6; 7 bases line up with TRBD1. The CDR3 totals 14 residues. Germline trimming cut 1 base from V and 7 bases from J; bases unmatched to any gene: 2. Germline CDR1 and CDR2: SGHTS and YDEGEE. CDR3 region: CASSLRRGNSPLHF. In DNA, the CDR3 is TGTGCCAGCAGCTTGCGCAGGGGGAATTCACCCCTCCACTTT.

This clone was counted once. The rearrangement uses TRBV20-1 and TRBJ2-7; TRBD2 might be the D (5 bases). This CDR3 has 10 residues. The V and J ends lost 5 bases and 6 bases respectively, with 8 bases between them. Germline CDR1 reads DFQATT; CDR2 reads SNEGSKA (reference sequence). The CDR3 region has the DNA TGCAGTGCTCGACTATCCGAGCAGTACTTC. Translating it yields CSARLSEQYF.

The V gene is TRBV24-1, the J gene TRBJ2-3; D remains unclear. CDR1 KGHDR and CDR2 SFDVKD come from the germline V gene. The CDR3 runs 13 residues. Trimming left V 4 bases short and J 4 bases short, with 8 bases between. The CDR3 sequence: CATSDPPADTQYF. The CDR3, as DNA: TGTGCCACCAGTGACCCCCCGGCAGATACGCAGTATTTT.

This rearrangement joins TRBV18 to TRBJ1-3; D gene unclear. The germline CDR1 and CDR2 sequences are KGHSH and LQKENI. Trimming removed 2 bases from V and 3 bases from J, with 11 bases in between. The CDR3 has 15 amino acids. CDR3 amino acids: CASSPGTLRGNTIYF. Here the CDR3 DNA reads TGTGCCAGCTCACCAGGTACTCTACGTGGAAACACCATATATTTT.

The V and J genes are TRBV14 and TRBJ2-4; a weak D match, TRBD2 (6 bases). Per the germline V gene, CDR1 is SGHDN and CDR2 is FVKESK. V lost 4 bases and J lost 8, with 9 bases in between. This CDR3 has 12 residues. CDR3: CASSPGGHIQYF. The CDR3 DNA follows: TGTGCCAGCAGCCCCGGAGGGCACATTCAGTACTTC.

V usage is TRBV11-2 and J usage is TRBJ2-3; 11 bases fit TRBD2. Losses at the gene ends were 2 bases for V and 2 bases for J; bases not matched to a gene: 6. Looked up from germline, CDR1 is SGHAT and CDR2 is FQNNGV. The CDR3 is 17 amino acids. The CDR3 nucleotides are TGTGCCAGCAGCTTATTCAGACTAGCGGGAAACACAGATACGCAGTATTTT. This gives the protein CASSLFRLAGNTDTQYF.

CDR3 nucleotides: TGTGCCAGTAGTATAGGACGGACAGCCGGGTACGAGCAGTACTTC. Its translation: CASSIGRTAGYEQYF. The J gene is TRBJ2-7, the V gene TRBV19; TRBD1 might be the D (6 bases). In germline, CDR1 is LNHDA, CDR2 SQIVND (reference sequence). Trimming removed 1 base from V and 4 bases from J, with 14 bases in between. This CDR3 contains 15 residues.

The rearrangement uses TRBV2 and TRBJ2-1; TRBD2 agrees at 12 bases. The CDR3 length is 15 residues. Looked up from germline, CDR1 is SNHLY and CDR2 is FYNNEI. After removal of 3 bases from V and 7 bases from J, the junction contained 4 bases not matched to a gene. The chain's CDR3 is CASSDSSGRVNEQFF. The CDR3 DNA follows: TGTGCCAGCAGTGACTCTAGCGGGAGGGTAAATGAGCAGTTCTTC.

The V gene is TRBV24-1, the J gene TRBJ2-2; 16 nucleotides line up with TRBD2. The CDR3 has 22 amino acids. V gave up 1 base and J gave up 2 bases; unmatched junction bases: 12. Germline V gene lookup returns CDR1 KGHDR and CDR2 SFDVKD. The CDR3 loop reads CATSDFTPGLAGGITNTGELFF. In DNA form, the CDR3 reads TGTGCCACCAGTGATTTTACGCCGGGACTAGCGGGAGGGATCACTAACACCGGGGAGCTGTTTTTT.

The chain joins TRBV6-2 or TRBV6-3 to TRBJ1-1, with 7 bases that match TRBD1. This CDR3 has 14 residues. With 4 bases clipped from V and 0 bases from J, the junction kept 2 bases outside the gene matches. Germline CDR1 is MNHEY and CDR2 is SVGEGT. This CDR3 is CASSSRGMNTEAFF. The CDR3 DNA reads TGTGCCAGCAGTTCCAGGGGGATGAACACTGAAGCTTTCTTT.

The chain links TRBV7-8 to TRBJ2-2, with D unresolved. This CDR3 is 14 amino acids long. Between the trimmed V and J ends, which lost 4 bases and 1 base, there was a span of 7 bases. CDR1 is SGHVS, CDR2 FQNEAQ, per germline. The CDR3: CASSSTRNTGELFF. In nucleotides, the CDR3 is TGTGCCAGCAGCTCCACACGGAACACCGGGGAGCTGTTTTTT.

This clone showed up just a few times. The rearrangement links TRBV30 to TRBJ1-1; 8 nucleotides match TRBD1. V lost 3 bases to trimming and J lost 11 bases; unmatched junction nucleotides: 8. Germline CDR1 and CDR2: GTSNPN and SVGIG (reference sequence). CDR3 length: 12 residues. The CDR3 DNA sequence: TGTGCCTGGAGGTCCGGGACAGGCCGTGCTTTCTTT. It codes for CAWRSGTGRAFF.

This chain connects TRBV27 to TRBJ1-2; 8 nucleotides match TRBD1. The V gene end was trimmed by 5 bases and the J gene end by 1 base; junction bases not matched to a gene: 6. Germline V gene lookup returns CDR1 MNHEY and CDR2 SMNVEV (reference sequence). There are 15 residues in the CDR3. The CDR3 sequence: CASSIGTGINYGYTF. CDR3 bases: TGTGCCAGCAGTATCGGGACAGGAATTAACTATGGCTACACCTTC.